This T cell receptor beta chain is from a study of OX40 agonist ivuxolimab in advanced cancers. Profiling relied on immunoSEQ multiplex PCR, and the TCRdb table lists in-frame clones only, not all of them. The sample consists of some 100,000 clones, around 84% of them appearing once. Study-wide results and caveats: Clonal expansion was seen in CD4+ and CD8+ blood T cells by week 6 at 0.1 to 3.0 mg/kg.

This CDR3 has 15 amino acids. V shed 5 bases and J 2 bases; nucleotides not matched to a gene: 6. Germline V gives CDR1 MDHEN, CDR2 SYDVKM. On this clone: Its matching antigen is unknown.

The input for sequencing was CD4+ or CD8+ T cells sorted from blood, taken in a trial of the OX40 agonist ivuxolimab. This chain joins TRBV28 and TRBJ1-2; 9 bases agree with TRBD1. This receptor was taken from an adult with an advanced solid tumor such as melanoma, head and neck, liver or kidney cancer. The CDR3 loop is CASSDPGQGNYGYTF. Written as DNA, the CDR3 is TGTGCCAGCAGTGACCCGGGACAGGGCAACTATGGCTACACCTTC.